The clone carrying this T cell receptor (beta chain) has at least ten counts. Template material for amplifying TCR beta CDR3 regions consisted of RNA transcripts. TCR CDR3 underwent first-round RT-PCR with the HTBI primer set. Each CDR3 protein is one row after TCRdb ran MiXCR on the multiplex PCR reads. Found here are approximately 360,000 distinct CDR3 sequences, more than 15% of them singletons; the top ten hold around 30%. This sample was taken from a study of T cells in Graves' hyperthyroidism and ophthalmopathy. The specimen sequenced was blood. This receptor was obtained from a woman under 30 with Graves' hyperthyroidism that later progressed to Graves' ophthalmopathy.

The CDR3 bases are TGTGCCAGCAGTGAAGCGGGGCGGGCGCTCTACGAGCAGTACTTC. Translating gives CASSEAGRALYEQYF. The chain carries TRBV6-1 and TRBJ2-7; either TRBD1 or TRBD2 may supply D (5 bases each). CDR1 MNHNS and CDR2 SASEGT come from the germline V gene. The V end was cut by 0 bases, the J end by 3 bases, with 12 bases between. This CDR3 region has 15 residues.